This T cell receptor (beta chain) was sequenced in a study of STAT5B mutations in CD4+ large granular lymphocyte leukemia. Study-level background: Among healthy donors, a particular HLA allele went with more CDR3 'QG' motifs. Findings of the study overall: Patient CD4-sorted repertoires stayed more clonal than healthy ones after leukemic-clone removal. 8/27 top patient clones versus 2/35 control clones were TRBV06-family.

This was a survey-level run. Only in-frame clones appear in the TCRdb table, and some are missing; sequencing was by immunoSEQ multiplex PCR. The sample includes about 40,000 clones, roughly four fifths seen only once; the top ten take 3% to 4.5%. About this clone: Its matching antigen is unknown.

The CDR3 is made up of 15 amino acids. Germline V gene lookup returns CDR1 SNHLY and CDR2 FYNNEI. Trimming removed 6 bases from V and 1 base from J; junction bases left unmatched: 7. This chain uses TRBV2 with TRBJ1-1, with 8 bases identical to TRBD1. The sample comprised CD4+ T cells from blood buffy coats. The TCR sequence derives from a human donor in good health. CDR3 amino acids: CASSLDRGANTEAFF. In DNA form, the CDR3 reads TGTGCCAGCAGCTTAGACAGGGGAGCGAACACTGAAGCTTTCTTT.